One sample yielded the 10 T cell receptor beta chains listed below, sequenced in a study of blood T cell repertoires in COVID-19. The method was immunoSEQ multiplex PCR; TCRdb's version includes in-frame clones alone and lacks a portion of them. Here the sample spans fewer than 250,000 clones, less than 90% being singletons. Specimen: peripheral blood. Source of these receptors: a man aged 25 to 40 with active or convalescent COVID-19.

The chain is built from TRBV19 and TRBJ1-1; TRBD1 might be the D (5 bases). The CDR3 has 13 amino acids. Per germline, CDR1 LNHDA and CDR2 SQIVND (reference sequence). V lost 1 base and J 9 bases, leaving 12 bases between the germline ends. CDR3 in DNA: TGTGCCAGTAGTATAGGGGGCCTGGGGCAAGCTTTCTTT. This codes for CASSIGGLGQAFF. Full variable domain (remainder filled in from reference TRBV19 and TRBJ1-1): DGGITQSPKYLFRKEGQNVTLSCEQNLNHDAMYWYRQDPGQGLRLIYYSQIVNDFQKGDIAEGYSVSREKKESFPLTVTSAQKNPTAFYLCASSIGGLGQAFFGQGTRLTVV.

CDR3 amino acids: CASTSGSGSPKAQFF. CDR3 DNA sequence: TGTGCCAGCACCTCGGGCAGCGGGAGCCCTAAGGCGCAGTTCTTC. V and J are TRBV28 and TRBJ2-1; 8 bases fit TRBD2. V lost 7 bases, J lost 12 bases, and 17 bases stayed unmatched. The length of the CDR3 is 15 residues. Germline CDR1 MDHEN, CDR2 SYDVKM.

The chain employs TRBV5-1 and TRBJ1-2, with 9 bases fitting TRBD1. V lost 4 bases, J lost 3 bases, and 4 bases stayed unmatched. CDR3 length equals 14 residues. The germline V gene encodes CDR1 SGHRS and CDR2 YFSETQ. This CDR3 reads CASSNRGRDYGYTF. Written as DNA, the CDR3 is TGCGCCAGCAGCAACAGGGGGCGCGACTATGGCTACACCTTC.

The chain combines TRBV29-1 with TRBJ1-1; maybe TRBD1 (6 bases). Trimming removed 7 bases at V and 4 bases at J, with 19 bases between. This CDR3 region has 14 residues. The V gene's germline CDR1 is SQVTM and CDR2 ANQGSEA. CDR3 region: CSAYRGGSGTEAFF. In DNA, the CDR3 is TGCAGCGCATACCGGGGGGGCTCTGGCACTGAAGCTTTCTTT.

The chain recombines TRBV20-1 with TRBJ2-5; D possibly corresponds to TRBD2 (5 bases). Trimming took 6 bases from V and 5 from J, leaving 10 bases between them. The CDR3 totals 11 residues. Germline V gives CDR1 DFQATT, CDR2 SNEGSKA (reference sequence). The CDR3 DNA reads TGCAGTGCGAGGGCTTCGGAGACCCAGTACTTC. Its translation: CSARASETQYF.

This clone occurred a few times. The chain uses TRBV7-2 and TRBJ1-1, with D perhaps matching TRBD1 (5 bases). This CDR3 spans 12 amino acids. Germline loops: CDR1 SGHTA, CDR2 FQGNSA. Trimming removed 0 bases at V and 8 bases at J, with 7 bases between. This CDR3 reads CASSLAAGEAFF. CDR3 DNA sequence: TGTGCCAGCAGCTTAGCGGCAGGGGAAGCTTTCTTT.

This clone was counted a single time. The rearrangement joins TRBV5-4 to TRBJ1-3; 7 bases match TRBD1. With 0 bases clipped from V and 4 bases from J, the junction kept 1 base outside the gene matches. The length of the CDR3 is 14 residues. The germline V gene encodes CDR1 SGHNT and CDR2 YYREEE (reference sequence). CDR3 bases: TGTGCCAGCAGCTTGGGAGGGGGCGGAAACACCATATATTTT. As protein: CASSLGGGGNTIYF.

This sequence joins TRBV24-1 and TRBJ2-3; TRBD2 aligns across 8 bases. This CDR3 has 15 amino acids. The germline V gene has CDR1 KGHDR and CDR2 SFDVKD. Trimming removed 3 bases from V and 4 bases from J; junction bases left unmatched: 5. CDR3 sequence reads: CATSDTGGAADTQYF. The CDR3 DNA is TGTGCCACCAGTGATACGGGGGGGGCGGCAGATACGCAGTATTTT.

The chain carries TRBV7-9 and TRBJ2-3, with 9 bases matching TRBD1. Trimming cost V 5 bases and J 5 bases; bases outside gene matches: 17. This CDR3 comprises 18 residues. Germline CDR1 reads SEHNR; CDR2 reads FQNEAQ (reference sequence). DNA of the CDR3: TGTGCCAGCAGCCCAGAAGTGGACAGGGGCGAAATCGGAGATACGCAGTATTTT. Translated: CASSPEVDRGEIGDTQYF.

This chain links TRBV30 with TRBJ1-4; D is undetermined. Germline loops: CDR1 GTSNPN, CDR2 SVGIG (reference sequence). V was cut by 8 bases and J by 0 bases, with 10 bases left in between. This CDR3 spans 13 amino acids. The DNA of the CDR3 is TGTGCCGGACTTGGAGCAACTAATGAAAAACTGTTTTTT. Its protein product is CAGLGATNEKLFF.